This is a list of T cell receptor beta chains from one sample in a study of blood T cell repertoires in COVID-19. Clones were read by immunoSEQ multiplex PCR, and TCRdb kept only the in-frame ones, dropping some. The table records about 480,000 clones, roughly nine tenths of them present only once. The sample consisted of peripheral blood. Source of these receptors: a man in his late teens or twenties with COVID-19, enrolled during active disease. Both conserved end residues are part of each CDR3. A D gene is named only where the DNA matches it firmly. For some rows the clone size is stated as once, few or many, or as a class when expanded; others skip it.

CDR3aa	CDR3nt	d_gene	v_gene	j_gene	abundance
CASTMLGGANGYTF	TGTGCCAGCACGATGTTAGGGGGCGCGAATGGCTACACCTTC	TRBD1	TRBV2	TRBJ1-2	.
CAWSVSRSGLAYEQYF	TGTGCCTGGAGTGTAAGTCGGTCGGGACTAGCCTACGAGCAGTACTTC	TRBD2	TRBV30	TRBJ2-7	.
CASSLLAAMFNEQFF	TGTGCCAGCAGTTTACTAGCGGCTATGTTCAATGAGCAGTTCTTC	TRBD2	TRBV6-5	TRBJ2-1	once
CASSGPGLAGGFSTDTQYF	TGTGCCAGCAGTGGCCCGGGACTAGCGGGGGGCTTTAGCACAGATACGCAGTATTTT	TRBD2	TRBV6-1	TRBJ2-3	few
CASSQDYTPLHF	TGTGCCAGCAGCCAAGATTACACACCCCTCCACTTT	.	TRBV14	TRBJ1-6	.
CASSLVEGVPTEAFF	TGCGCCAGCAGCTTGGTGGAGGGAGTTCCTACTGAAGCTTTCTTT	.	TRBV5-1	TRBJ1-1	.
CASSLENEQFF	TGTGCCAGCAGCCTCGAGAATGAGCAGTTCTTC	.	TRBV7-9	TRBJ2-1	.
CASSRQGGRTDTQYF	TGTGCCAGCAGCCGACAGGGCGGGAGGACAGATACGCAGTATTTT	.	TRBV11-3	TRBJ2-3	.
CASSEARTPRLYGYTF	TGTGCCAGCAGTGAAGCGAGAACCCCAAGACTCTATGGCTACACCTTC	.	TRBV6-1	TRBJ1-2	.
CASSSGRGTEAFF	TGTGCCAGCAGCTCTGGGCGGGGAACTGAAGCTTTCTTT	.	TRBV9	TRBJ1-1	.
CSATQGNTIYF	TGCAGTGCGACACAGGGAAACACCATATATTTT	.	TRBV20-1	TRBJ1-3	.
CASSLEQLYNEQFF	TGTGCCAGCAGCTTGGAACAGCTCTACAATGAGCAGTTCTTC	.	TRBV5-4	TRBJ2-1	few
CASSPPGLATDTQYF	TGTGCCAGCTCACCGCCGGGACTCGCCACAGATACGCAGTATTTT	.	TRBV18	TRBJ2-3	.
CASGLPNLAGGGYEQYF	TGTGCTAGTGGTTTGCCCAATCTAGCGGGAGGGGGTTACGAGCAGTACTTC	TRBD2	TRBV12-5	TRBJ2-7	.
CAISESGLAGLNNEQFF	TGTGCCATCAGTGAGTCGGGCCTAGCGGGACTAAACAATGAGCAGTTCTTC	TRBD2	TRBV10-3	TRBJ2-1	few